These T cell receptor beta chains were read from a single sample in a study of blood T cell repertoires in COVID-19. Profiling relied on immunoSEQ multiplex PCR, and the TCRdb table lists in-frame clones only, not all of them. Of some 500,000 clones detected, 85% to 90% appear once; the ten largest clones hold 7.8%. Sequencing was carried out using peripheral blood. Every receptor here comes from a woman between 50 and 59 years old with COVID-19, enrolled during active disease. The CDR3 runs from the conserved cysteine through the conserved F or W. The order of the fields is J gene, V gene, CDR3 protein.

TRBJ2-1,TRBV6-6,CASKGALSYNEQFF
TRBJ1-1,TRBV4-2,CASSPDRAVAFF
TRBJ1-1,TRBV3-1/TRBV3-2,CASSQADRWAFF
TRBJ1-3,TRBV4-1,CASSQAGVPGGTGNTIYF
TRBJ1-1,TRBV4-1,CASSREQGINTEAFF
TRBJ2-3,TRBV27,CASSLYSGVTDTQYF
TRBJ1-3,TRBV11-2,CASSLTGGLISGNTIYF
TRBJ1-2,TRBV19,CASSRDGIPDRDYGYTF
TRBJ1-1,TRBV2,CASSELTGPWTEAFF
TRBJ1-1,TRBV7-9,CASSLPDRAEAFF
TRBJ2-7,TRBV27,CASSPGTGAEQYF
TRBJ1-1,TRBV6-1,CASSDRSSTEAFF
TRBJ1-4,TRBV5-1,CASSQGQGSEKLFF
TRBJ2-7,TRBV4-1,CASSQESMAALPGLAAYEQYF
TRBJ2-6,TRBV2,CASKRWDRGSGANVLTF
TRBJ1-2,TRBV7-9,CASSLGINREYGYTF
TRBJ1-3,TRBV4-1,CASILSGPDTIYF
TRBJ2-7,TRBV4-1,CASSQPGQGLYEQYF
TRBJ2-2,TRBV9,CASSGGPGGRAGELFF
TRBJ1-2,TRBV25-1,CASSSRQGNYGYTF
TRBJ1-5,TRBV19,CASSSSVVGNQPQHF
TRBJ2-1,TRBV19,CASSTVNEQFF
TRBJ2-7,TRBV19,CASGRRAEREQYF
TRBJ2-2,TRBV28,CATSTGLNTGELFF
TRBJ1-3,TRBV6-5,CASSYSPRGRNTIYF
TRBJ2-4,TRBV9,CASSPPGASKGIQYF
TRBJ1-4,TRBV30,CAWSGSSSATNEKLFF
TRBJ2-3,TRBV6-6,CASSYTVAGRTDTQYF
TRBJ1-3,TRBV28,CASSPYRGRPGNTIYF
TRBJ2-7,TRBV5-4,CASSEGARYEQYF
TRBJ2-2,TRBV7-9,CASSFQGATTGELFF
TRBJ1-2,TRBV27,CASSPLGTGGTYGYTF
TRBJ2-7,TRBV11-2,CASSLSLSYEQYF
TRBJ1-2,TRBV6-5,CASSYSTGQGYTF
TRBJ1-3,TRBV24-1,CATSDRGGNTIYF
TRBJ2-7,TRBV5-1,CASSTIGTTRTEQYF
TRBJ2-3,TRBV20-1,CSASKDYGTSGTDTQYF
TRBJ1-4,TRBV27,CASRPQGKYEKLFF
TRBJ2-1,TRBV29-1,CSGRLDEQFF
TRBJ2-3,TRBV29-1,CSVDRAPQYF
TRBJ1-2,TRBV5-6,CASSPETGLNYGYTF
TRBJ1-3,TRBV3-1/TRBV3-2,CASSRGTGSGNTIYF
TRBJ1-1,TRBV5-1,CASSLEVVRDRYTEAFF
TRBJ1-4,TRBV5-8,CASSLGSWPTNEKLFF
TRBJ2-1,TRBV5-4,CASSSTQPGQDKFF
TRBJ1-1,TRBV3-1/TRBV3-2,CASSQDRVVTEAFF
TRBJ2-3,TRBV10-3,CAISEGPGDWTDTQYF
TRBJ2-4,TRBV28,CASSSRDRVDIQYF
TRBJ1-2,TRBV29-1,CSVDRDGYTF
TRBJ1-2,TRBV5-1,CASSLPTNPEYGYTF
TRBJ2-7,TRBV11-3,CASSLRGYEQYF
TRBJ1-6,TRBV29-1,CSVRQEYNSPLHF
TRBJ2-2,TRBV10-1,CASRTGQGSGELFF
TRBJ2-7,TRBV7-2,CASSLRYSSYEQYF
TRBJ1-4,TRBV25-1,CATSPRRGEKLFF
TRBJ1-1,TRBV10-3,CAISESGERDEAFF
TRBJ1-3,TRBV4-1,CASSQYEASGNTIYF